This is a list of T cell receptor beta chains from one sample in a study of Ad26.COV2.S vaccination and SARS-CoV-2 variants. Libraries were prepared by immunoSEQ multiplex PCR; TCRdb keeps only in-frame clonotypes and omits some of them. The sample lists roughly 300,000 clones, roughly nine tenths seen once, with 6.4% in the top ten. The specimen comprised peripheral blood, sampled in a trial of Ad26.COV2.S vaccine versus placebo. The receptors derive from a person between 18 and 60 years old who received the Ad26.COV2.S COVID-19 vaccine or a placebo. Each CDR3 is given with its conserved first and last residue. D genes are given only for firm matches. Clone size is stated in some rows and not others, as once, few, many or a class when expanded.

v_gene	j_gene	len	d_gene	abundance	CDR3aa	CDR3nt
TRBV5-6	TRBJ1-2	15	TRBD1	.	CASNIQGAWSYGYTF	TGTGCCAGCAACATACAGGGGGCTTGGAGCTATGGCTACACCTTC
TRBV19	TRBJ1-1	15	TRBD1	.	CASRVGQGANTEAFF	TGTGCCAGTAGAGTTGGACAGGGGGCGAACACTGAAGCTTTCTTT
TRBV19	TRBJ1-5	16	.	once	CASSIDGGTLNQPQHF	TGTGCCAGTAGTATAGATGGTGGGACATTGAATCAGCCCCAGCATTTT
TRBV10-3	TRBJ2-3	16	.	.	CAIRRGSGPSTDTQYF	TGTGCCATCCGTCGCGGTAGCGGACCTAGCACAGATACGCAGTATTTT
TRBV4-1	TRBJ1-6	16	.	once	CASSLSPGFSDSPLHF	TGCGCCAGCAGCCTAAGTCCGGGGTTTTCGGATTCACCCCTCCACTTT
TRBV9	TRBJ2-7	15	.	.	CASSLRQDATYEQYF	TGTGCCAGCAGCCTCCGCCAAGATGCGACCTACGAGCAGTACTTC
TRBV5-1	TRBJ2-3	15	TRBD2	.	CASSLAGGPVDTQYF	TGCGCCAGCAGCTTGGCGGGGGGGCCAGTAGATACGCAGTATTTT
TRBV9	TRBJ1-2	14	.	.	CASSVGPGAGGDTF	.
TRBV10-1	TRBJ2-5	15	TRBD1	.	CASSDWPGGSETQYF	TGCGCCAGCAGTGACTGGCCAGGGGGCTCGGAGACCCAGTACTTC
TRBV5-1	TRBJ1-2	13	.	.	CASSVTEDYGYTF	TGCGCCAGCAGCGTCACTGAGGACTATGGCTACACCTTC
TRBV7-3	TRBJ1-4	13	.	.	CASSMGGNEKLFF	TGTGCCAGCAGCATGGGGGGTAATGAAAAACTGTTTTTT
TRBV25-1	TRBJ2-2	14	.	.	CASSFQGSTGELFF	TGTGCCAGCAGTTTTCAGGGGAGCACCGGGGAGCTGTTTTTT
TRBV9	TRBJ2-3	14	.	.	CASSTSGVADTQYF	TGTGCCAGCAGCACGTCGGGGGTAGCAGATACGCAGTATTTT
TRBV5-8	TRBJ2-7	18	.	.	CASSSEGFLTGIPYEQYF	TGTGCCAGCAGCTCGGAGGGGTTTTTGACAGGGATCCCCTACGAGCAGTACTTC
TRBV2	TRBJ2-7	12	.	.	CATTSDGYEQYF	TGTGCCACCACCTCGGACGGGTACGAGCAGTACTTC
TRBV6-5	TRBJ2-7	16	TRBD2	.	CASSFEKREQSYEQYF	TGTGCCAGCAGTTTCGAGAAGCGGGAGCAATCCTACGAGCAGTACTTC
TRBV6-5	TRBJ2-7	13	TRBD1	once	CASTRTGDYEQYF	TGTGCCAGCACGCGGACAGGGGATTACGAGCAGTACTTC
TRBV5-1	TRBJ1-5	15	.	.	CASSLTGISNQPQHF	TGCGCCAGCAGCTTGACAGGGATCAGCAATCAGCCCCAGCATTTT
TRBV5-1	TRBJ1-6	13	TRBD1	few	CASSYGQGSPLHF	TGCGCCAGCAGCTACGGACAGGGATCACCCCTCCACTTT
TRBV7-2	TRBJ1-6	14	.	.	CASSSGIAYSPLHF	TGTGCCAGCAGCTCGGGCATTGCGTATTCACCCCTCCACTTT
TRBV5-1	TRBJ2-3	16	.	.	CASSLGGRGSTDTQYF	TGCGCCAGCAGCTTGGGAGGGCGGGGAAGCACAGATACGCAGTATTTT
TRBV5-1	TRBJ1-5	15	TRBD1	.	CASSHGTGDNQPQHF	TGCGCCAGCAGCCACGGGACAGGGGACAATCAGCCCCAGCATTTT
TRBV4-1	TRBJ1-1	16	TRBD1	.	CASSPRAGTGNPEAFF	TGCGCCAGCAGCCCAAGAGCCGGGACAGGGAATCCTGAAGCTTTCTTT
TRBV18	TRBJ2-7	12	.	.	CASSPSTPEQYF	TGTGCCAGCTCACCGTCGACCCCCGAGCAGTACTTC
TRBV5-5	TRBJ2-6	17	TRBD1	once	CASSPGTGGLGANVLTF	TGTGCCAGCAGCCCCGGGACAGGGGGACTTGGGGCCAACGTCCTGACTTTC
TRBV2	TRBJ2-1	16	.	.	CASRYDSGVSYNEQFF	TGTGCCAGCCGTTACGACAGTGGGGTCTCCTACAATGAGCAGTTCTTC
TRBV30	TRBJ1-1	13	.	.	CAWSTGMNTEAFF	TGTGCCTGGAGTACAGGTATGAACACTGAAGCTTTCTTT
TRBV19	TRBJ1-2	12	.	few	CASSIDGNGYTF	TGTGCCAGTAGTATAGACGGGAATGGCTACACCTTC
TRBV2	TRBJ1-1	13	TRBD1	few	CASIRGGRTEAFF	TGTGCCAGCATCAGGGGGGGGAGAACTGAAGCTTTCTTT
TRBV13	TRBJ2-1	14	TRBD2	.	CASSLAGGPSEQFF	TGTGCCAGCAGCTTAGCGGGGGGGCCGAGTGAGCAGTTCTTC
TRBV7-3	TRBJ2-7	16	.	.	CASSLGAGLSSYEQYF	TGTGCCAGCAGCCTCGGGGCTGGTTTATCCTCCTACGAGCAGTACTTC
TRBV3-1/TRBV3-2	TRBJ2-1	16	TRBD2	.	CASSQDTSGGAREQFF	TGTGCCAGCAGCCAAGACACTAGCGGGGGGGCGCGTGAGCAGTTCTTC
TRBV7-3	TRBJ1-1	13	.	once	CASSLEMNTEAFF	TGTGCCAGCAGCTTAGAGATGAACACTGAAGCTTTCTTT
TRBV5-1	TRBJ2-3	19	TRBD2	.	CASSSKGLAGDTSTDTQYF	TGCGCCAGCAGCTCTAAGGGACTAGCGGGGGATACTAGCACAGATACGCAGTATTTT
TRBV12-3/TRBV12-4	TRBJ2-7	13	.	.	CATLGAGANEQYF	TGTGCCACCCTAGGGGCAGGGGCAAACGAGCAGTACTTC
TRBV10-3	TRBJ2-7	15	.	.	CAISESPGKGYEQYF	TGTGCCATCAGTGAGTCGCCCGGGAAAGGCTACGAGCAGTACTTC
TRBV7-3	TRBJ2-2	16	.	.	CASSFLLIANTGELFF	TGTGCCAGCAGCTTCCTACTCATTGCAAACACCGGGGAGCTGTTTTTT
TRBV5-6	TRBJ1-1	13	.	.	CASSLGDGTEAFF	TGTGCCAGCAGCTTGGGCGACGGCACTGAAGCTTTCTTT
TRBV27	TRBJ2-5	14	.	.	CASSSAEIQETQYF	TGTGCCAGCTCATCGGCGGAAATCCAAGAGACCCAGTACTTC
TRBV7-8	TRBJ1-1	13	.	.	CASSLAENTEAFF	TGTGCCAGCAGCTTGGCAGAGAACACTGAAGCTTTCTTT
TRBV11-2	TRBJ1-4	14	TRBD1	.	CASSSLDRVEKLFF	TGTGCCAGCAGCTCTCTCGACAGGGTTGAAAAACTGTTTTTT
TRBV5-4	TRBJ2-4	13	.	.	CASSFSGRNIQYF	TGTGCCAGCAGCTTCTCAGGGCGAAACATTCAGTACTTC
TRBV7-6	TRBJ2-2	14	.	.	CASSRIQGPGELFF	TGTGCCAGCAGCCGGATACAGGGACCCGGGGAGCTGTTTTTT
TRBV7-9	TRBJ1-3	16	.	.	CASSLLGLEEGNTIYF	TGTGCCAGCAGCTTATTAGGGCTAGAAGAAGGAAACACCATATATTTT
TRBV9	TRBJ1-1	15	TRBD1	.	CASSGGTAVRPEAFF	TGTGCCAGCAGCGGTGGGACAGCGGTGAGGCCTGAAGCTTTCTTT
TRBV9	TRBJ2-1	15	TRBD2	once	CASSVVGLAPNEQFF	TGTGCCAGCAGCGTAGTGGGACTAGCGCCCAATGAGCAGTTCTTC
TRBV5-1	TRBJ1-6	17	.	many	CASSLGLGTIPNSPLHF	TGCGCCAGCAGCTTGGGGCTAGGAACAATTCCGAATTCACCCCTCCACTTT
TRBV12-3/TRBV12-4	TRBJ2-5	11	.	.	CASSLRETQYF	TGTGCCAGCAGTTTACGGGAGACCCAGTACTTC
TRBV30	TRBJ2-1	13	TRBD1	.	CAWRQGRYNEQFF	TGTGCCTGGAGACAGGGGCGCTACAATGAGCAGTTCTTC
TRBV19	TRBJ1-3	14	.	.	CASSRGGIDHTIYF	TGTGCCAGTAGTCGCGGAGGGATTGATCACACCATATATTTT
TRBV7-9	TRBJ2-7	13	.	.	CASSLGGYYEQYF	TGTGCCAGCAGCCTAGGCGGGTATTACGAGCAGTACTTC
TRBV7-9	TRBJ1-5	17	.	.	CASSLVNIRGSDQPQHF	TGTGCCAGCAGCTTAGTTAATATTCGGGGTTCGGATCAGCCCCAGCATTTT